A single sample gave rise to the 29 T cell receptor beta chains below, sequenced in a study of T cells in Graves' hyperthyroidism and ophthalmopathy. TCR beta CDR3 regions were amplified from RNA transcripts. In the first-round RT-PCR of the TCR CDR3, the HTBI primer set was used. TCRdb re-analysed the multiplex PCR reads in MiXCR, keeping a single row per CDR3 protein. The table has about 59,000 distinct CDR3 sequences, 53% seen once. Sequencing was performed on blood. Receptors originate from a woman aged 60 to 75 with Graves' ophthalmopathy.

Ten or more counts support this clonotype. The rearrangement joins TRBV7-2 to TRBJ1-1; D is perhaps TRBD1 (6 bases). Germline V lookup: CDR1 SGHTA, CDR2 FQGNSA. The CDR3 spans 14 residues. The V end was cut by 5 bases, the J end by 2 bases, with 12 bases between. The CDR3 DNA is TGTGCCAGCAGCCCCTTCAGGGGAAACACTGAAGCTTTCTTT. It specifies CASSPFRGNTEAFF.

The V and J genes are TRBV7-2 and TRBJ1-1, with a possible D match to TRBD1 (5 bases). V lost 6 bases and J lost 4, with 21 bases in between. Germline assignment: CDR1 SGHTA and CDR2 FQGNSA. The CDR3 is 16 residues long. CDR3 DNA: TGTGCCAGCAGGCGGGGGAGGGGCGCAAGAAGCACTGAAGCTTTCTTT. Protein: CASRRGRGARSTEAFF.

As regards this clonotype: A junction boundary mismatches the germline segment, possibly from a read error. The V and J genes are TRBV7-3 and TRBJ1-1; D unresolved. This CDR3 has 14 residues. CDR1 SGHTA and CDR2 FQGTGA come from the germline V gene. The CDR3 sequence is CASSSGPPNTEAFF. Here the CDR3 DNA reads TGTGCCAGCAGCTCCGGGCCCCCGAACACTGAAGCCTTCTTT.

This clonotype was counted at least ten times. The V gene is TRBV7-3, the J gene TRBJ2-1; D is ambiguous. The germline CDR1 and CDR2 sequences are SGHTA and FQGTGA. CDR3 length: 14 amino acids. The V end was cut by 2 bases, the J end by 8 bases, with 13 bases between. The CDR3 region is CASSLGGQADEQFF. In DNA, the CDR3 is TGTGCCAGCAGCTTAGGCGGCCAGGCCGATGAGCAGTTCTTC.

A remark on this clonotype: No DNA is shown, since the ends of the CDR3 on it are uncertain; the CDR3 is the one TCRdb lists. The chain recombines TRBV12-3 or TRBV12-4 with TRBJ2-2; TRBD1, the D gene given by the table, was not confirmed from the DNA. Inclusive of both ends, the CDR3 amounts to 19 amino acids. The CDR3 spells CASSFGGTHYEQYFGELFF.

The J gene is TRBJ2-5, the V gene TRBV7-3, with D unclear. This CDR3 is 14 amino acids long. Looked up from germline, CDR1 is SGHTA and CDR2 is FQGTGA. V dropped 2 bases and J dropped 5 bases, with 12 bases sitting between them. In DNA form, the CDR3 reads TGTGCCAGCAGCTTAGCCGGAGCAAGGGAGACCCAGTACTTC. This translates into CASSLAGARETQYF.

This clonotype was seen ten or more times. This chain links TRBV7-9 with TRBJ2-7, with TRBD2 matching over 7 bases. Germline CDR1 SEHNR, CDR2 FQNEAQ (reference sequence). The CDR3 extends over 12 amino acids. Losses at the gene ends were 6 bases for V and 12 bases for J; bases not matched to a gene: 11. CDR3 DNA: TGTGCCAGCAGGCGCGAGGGGCGGGAGTTGTACTTC. Its translation is CASRREGRELYF.

This chain joins TRBV7-2 and TRBJ2-3, with 9 bases matching TRBD2. V trimming: 5 bases; J trimming: 1 base; junction bases outside the gene matches: 7. The CDR3 runs 16 residues. CDR1 is SGHTA and CDR2 is FQGNSA in the germline V gene. CDR3 sequence (DNA): TGTGCCAGCAGCCAGAGGGGACTAGCCGGCACAGATACGCAGTATTTT. Its protein is CASSQRGLAGTDTQYF.

This clonotype was seen repeatedly, ten times or more. The chain joins TRBV19 to TRBJ2-6; perhaps TRBD2 as D (5 bases). Germline CDR1 reads LNHDA; CDR2 reads SQIVND (reference sequence). Trimming pared 3 bases from V and 3 bases from J, leaving 18 bases between. The CDR3 has 18 amino acids. The CDR3 DNA reads TGTGCCAGTAGTATGGAAGCGGCCTCCTCTTATGGGGCCAACGTCCTGACTTTC. The encoded protein is CASSMEAASSYGANVLTF.

The CDR3 DNA sequence: TGTGCCATCAGTGAGTCCAGGGGGCAAGGGTACAATGAGCAGTTCTTC. Protein: CAISESRGQGYNEQFF. V and J are TRBV10-3 and TRBJ2-1, with 8 bases that match TRBD1. Germline V gene sequence: CDR1 ENHRY, CDR2 SYGVKD. V was clipped by 0 bases and J by 4 bases; unmatched bases: 5. The CDR3 sequence is 16 residues long.

The chain uses TRBV20-1 and TRBJ2-1; 7 bases are shared with TRBD2. Trimming removed 7 bases from V and 7 bases from J; junction bases left unmatched: 10. The length of the CDR3 is 13 residues. The germline gives CDR1 DFQATT, CDR2 SNEGSKA (reference sequence). CDR3 in DNA: TGCAGTGATTTATCGGGGAGGGGAAATGAGCAGTTCTTC. This encodes CSDLSGRGNEQFF.

This clonotype was observed once. The chain recombines TRBV29-1 with TRBJ2-2; D assignment may be TRBD1 or TRBD2 (6 bases each). The ends were cut back, 5 bases at V and 6 bases at J, with 13 bases in the middle. Germline V lookup: CDR1 SQVTM, CDR2 ANQGSEA. This CDR3 contains 13 residues. The CDR3 sequence is CSVYGGQAGELFF. In DNA form, the CDR3 reads TGCAGCGTTTATGGGGGGCAGGCCGGGGAGCTGTTTTTT.

The sample holds many counts of this clonotype. This chain links TRBV20-1 with TRBJ2-1, with 9 nucleotides matching TRBD2. The CDR3 length is 14 residues. Per germline, CDR1 DFQATT and CDR2 SNEGSKA (reference sequence). J gave up 3 bases and V 6 bases, and 6 bases lay outside the gene matches. CDR3 DNA sequence: TGCAGTGCCTCGGGACTAGCAGACTACAATGAGCAGTTCTTC. This gives the protein CSASGLADYNEQFF.

This clonotype was found many times. The chain uses TRBV3-1 and TRBJ1-2; D possibly corresponds to TRBD1 (5 bases). Between the trimmed V and J ends, which lost 4 bases and 8 bases, there was a span of 17 bases. Germline CDR1 and CDR2: LGHDT and YNNKEL (reference sequence). The CDR3 extends over 14 amino acids. The CDR3 DNA follows: TGTGCCAGCAGCCTCCTAACAGGCTCGCCGGGCTACACCTTC. Translated, it gives CASSLLTGSPGYTF.

Concerning this clonotype: Because it lacks the conserved phenylalanine or tryptophan at the end, this CDR3 is likely a read error. It is unclear where the CDR3 begins or ends on the DNA, so no DNA is shown, and the CDR3 is as TCRdb lists it. The chain has TRBV2 and TRBJ2-5; TRBD1 is the table's D call, not checked against the DNA. Germline V CDR1 and CDR2: SNHLY, FYNNEI. The CDR3 is made up of 15 amino acids, end residues included. This CDR3 reads CASSEGQDYGYTFGS.

In this sample, this clonotype turned up many times. The chain has TRBV10-3 and TRBJ2-3; TRBD2 might be the D (6 bases). V was clipped by 4 bases and J by 0 bases, with 11 bases between them. Germline assignment: CDR1 ENHRY and CDR2 SYGVKD. CDR3 size: 15 residues. The chain's CDR3 is CAISVGAGSTDTQYF. The DNA for the CDR3 is TGTGCCATCAGTGTAGGTGCGGGGAGCACAGATACGCAGTATTTT.

There are many counts of this clonotype. The chain couples TRBV14 to TRBJ2-1, with TRBD2 as a possible D gene (6 bases). Looked up from germline, CDR1 is SGHDN and CDR2 is FVKESK. The CDR3 spans 13 residues. Trimming took off 4 bases at V and 8 bases at J, with 12 bases between the two ends. CDR3 coding DNA: TGTGCCAGCAGCCTCGGGACTTGGGATGAGCAGTTCTTC. Amino acid sequence: CASSLGTWDEQFF.

The chain carries TRBV6-5 and TRBJ1-6; 7 nucleotides align to TRBD1. The length of the CDR3 is 15 residues. Germline CDR1 reads MNHEY; CDR2 reads SVGAGI. V gave up 9 bases and J gave up 9 bases; unmatched junction bases: 14. This chain's CDR3 is CASFRGTADSSPLHF. The CDR3 region has the DNA TGTGCCAGTTTTCGGGGGACAGCAGATTCTTCACCCCTCCACTTT.

This clonotype was counted a single time. The genes are TRBV20-1 and TRBJ2-1; TRBD2 matches at 9 bases. This CDR3 region has 14 residues. Germline CDR1 and CDR2: DFQATT and SNEGSKA (reference sequence). The ends lost 5 bases at V and 6 bases at J; junction bases unmatched: 8. The CDR3 DNA is TGCAGTGCTTGTCTAGCGGGACTCTTCAATGAGCAGTTCTTC. Protein product: CSACLAGLFNEQFF.

This clonotype showed up just a few times. This rearrangement joins TRBV11-3 to TRBJ2-1; 10 nucleotides agree with TRBD1. Germline V gene data show CDR1 as SGHNT and CDR2 as YENEEA. With V trimmed by 4 bases and J by 7 bases, 1 base remained unmatched. The CDR3 is 13 residues long. DNA of the CDR3: TGTGCCAGCAGCTCGGGACAGGGGAATGAGCAGTTCTTC. Translating gives CASSSGQGNEQFF.

The rearrangement links TRBV10-1 to TRBJ1-4, with D hard to call. The germline CDR1 and CDR2 sequences are WNHNN and SYGVQD (reference sequence). V dropped 6 bases and J dropped 0 bases, with 14 bases sitting between them. CDR3 length: 16 residues. The CDR3 DNA follows: TGCGCCAGCAGAATAGAACCTGTACCAACTAATGAAAAACTGTTTTTT. It specifies CASRIEPVPTNEKLFF.

The rearrangement joins TRBV19 to TRBJ1-6; D perhaps matches TRBD1 (5 bases). CDR1 and CDR2 from the germline V gene are LNHDA and SQIVND (reference sequence). V lost 3 bases and J 7 bases, leaving 13 bases between the germline ends. This CDR3 is built from 15 residues. The CDR3 is CASSIKGQTNSPLHF. The DNA for the CDR3 is TGTGCCAGTAGTATTAAAGGACAAACCAATTCACCCCTCCACTTT.

Comment on this clonotype: A read error is likely, as this CDR3 ends without the conserved phenylalanine or tryptophan. The chain combines TRBV5-8 with TRBJ2-3; the D gene is possibly TRBD1 (5 bases). The germline V gene has CDR1 SGHTS and CDR2 YDEGEE. The ends were cut back, 5 bases at V and 8 bases at J, with 15 bases in the middle. This CDR3 is built from 13 residues. CDR3 loop: CASSGAFRGTQYL. The CDR3 nucleotides read TGTGCCAGCAGTGGGGCGTTTAGGGGTACGCAGTATTTA.

This clonotype was observed at least ten times. The V gene is TRBV5-4, the J gene TRBJ1-3; no reliable D call. This CDR3 is 15 amino acids long. Trimming removed 5 bases from V and 0 bases from J, with 12 bases in between. CDR1 is SGHNT and CDR2 is YYREEE in the germline V gene (reference sequence). The CDR3 bases are TGTGCCAGCAGTTCAGGACGGAACTCTGGAAACACCATATATTTT. This codes for CASSSGRNSGNTIYF.

Concerning this clonotype itself: Mismatch with germline at one junction end may stem from a read error. V gene TRBV9 combines with J gene TRBJ2-2; TRBD1 aligns across 11 bases. This CDR3 is 12 amino acids long. The germline CDR1 and CDR2 sequences are SGDLS and YYNGEE. CDR3 loop: CASSEGTGGMFF. The CDR3 bases are TGTGCCAGCAGCGAAGGGACAGGGGGGATGTTTTTC.

J is TRBJ1-5 and V is TRBV2; D is perhaps TRBD1 (5 bases). V dropped 3 bases and J dropped 7 bases, with 16 bases sitting between them. The length of the CDR3 is 15 residues. Per germline, CDR1 SNHLY and CDR2 FYNNEI. CDR3 amino acids: CASSDPRGVEQPQHF. CDR3 nucleotides: TGTGCCAGCAGTGATCCCCGGGGGGTGGAGCAGCCCCAGCATTTT.

In regard to this clonotype: One end of the junction is discordant with germline, which a read error may explain. The V call is TRBV20-1, the J call TRBJ2-3; 7 nucleotides match TRBD2. The CDR3 totals 15 residues. Germline lookup yields CDR1 DFQATT and CDR2 SNEGSKA (reference sequence). This chain's CDR3 is CSARETERGTDTQYF. The DNA of the CDR3 is TGCAGTGCTAGAGAAACGGAGCGGGGCACAGACACGCAGTATTTT.

This chain connects TRBV7-9 to TRBJ1-4; no firm D call. CDR1 and CDR2 from the germline V gene are SEHNR and FQNEAQ (reference sequence). CDR3 length: 15 amino acids. Trimming left V 3 bases short and J 5 bases short, with 13 bases between. The DNA for the CDR3 is TGTGCCAGCAGCTTTAGGGAGGCCTACAATGAAAAACTGTTTTTT. It yields the protein CASSFREAYNEKLFF. Based on the CDR3 plus reference TRBV7-9 and TRBJ1-4, the full variable domain is DTGVSQNPRHKITKRGQNVTFRCDPISEHNRLYWYRQTLGQGPEFLTYFQNEAQLEKSRLLSDRFSAERPKGSFSTLEIQRTEQGDSAMYLCASSFREAYNEKLFFGSGTQLSVL.

A remark on this clonotype: This may be a read error, as it is one base from a much larger clone. J is TRBJ1-1 and V is TRBV27; D is ambiguous. The V end was cut by 2 bases, the J end by 6 bases, with 13 bases between. This CDR3 spans 14 amino acids. Germline V CDR1 and CDR2: MNHEY, SMNVEV (reference sequence). In DNA, the CDR3 is TGTGCCAGCAGTTTAAACGGCATTTTAGCTGAAGCTTTCTTT. It encodes CASSLNGILAEAFF.